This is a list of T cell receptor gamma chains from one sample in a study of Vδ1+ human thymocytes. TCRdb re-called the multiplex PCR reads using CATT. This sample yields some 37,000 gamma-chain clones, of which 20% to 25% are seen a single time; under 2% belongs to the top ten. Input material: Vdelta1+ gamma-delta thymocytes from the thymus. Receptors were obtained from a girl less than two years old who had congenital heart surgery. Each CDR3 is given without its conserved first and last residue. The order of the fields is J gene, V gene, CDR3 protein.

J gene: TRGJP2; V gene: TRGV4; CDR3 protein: ATWDGPDWIKT
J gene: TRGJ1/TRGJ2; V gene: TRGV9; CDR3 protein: ALWEVPIYYKKL
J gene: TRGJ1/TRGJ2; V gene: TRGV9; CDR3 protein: ALWEAKNYYKKL
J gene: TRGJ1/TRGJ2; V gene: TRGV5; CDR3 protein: ATWDRLTYKKL
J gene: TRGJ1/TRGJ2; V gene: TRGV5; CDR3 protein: ATWAPQGKL
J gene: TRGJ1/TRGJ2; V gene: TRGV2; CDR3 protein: ATWDGPQGGKKL
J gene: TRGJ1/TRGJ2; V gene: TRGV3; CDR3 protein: ATWDRGDYYKKL
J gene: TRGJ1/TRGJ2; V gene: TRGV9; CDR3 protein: ALWETSYYKKL
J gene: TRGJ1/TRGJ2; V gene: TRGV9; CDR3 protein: ALWADLKEL
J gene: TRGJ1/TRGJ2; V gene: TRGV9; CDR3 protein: ALWEVHGYKKL
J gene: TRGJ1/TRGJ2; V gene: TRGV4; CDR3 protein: ATWDSATHYYKKL
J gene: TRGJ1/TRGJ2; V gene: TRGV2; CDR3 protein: ATWDVPREQPNYYKKL
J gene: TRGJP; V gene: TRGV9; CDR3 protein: ALWEAKELGKKIKV
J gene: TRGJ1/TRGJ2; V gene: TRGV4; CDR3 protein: ATWGQPDKKL
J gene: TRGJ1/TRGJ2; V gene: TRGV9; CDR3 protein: ALWDDDYKKL
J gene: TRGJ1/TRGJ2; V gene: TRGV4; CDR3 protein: ATWPPGPYYKKL
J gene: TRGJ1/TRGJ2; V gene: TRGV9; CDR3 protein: ALWESSNYYKKL
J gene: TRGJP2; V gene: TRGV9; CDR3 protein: ALRDRASDWIKT
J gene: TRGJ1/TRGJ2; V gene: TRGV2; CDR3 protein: ATWDGLGSPL
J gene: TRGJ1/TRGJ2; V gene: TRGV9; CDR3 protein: ALWEITPYYKKL
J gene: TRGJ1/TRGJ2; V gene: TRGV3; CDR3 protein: ATWDRRDYKKL
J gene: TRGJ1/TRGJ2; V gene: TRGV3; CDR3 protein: ATWDRSVYYKKL
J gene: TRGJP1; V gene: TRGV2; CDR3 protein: ATWDGRSGWATGWFKI
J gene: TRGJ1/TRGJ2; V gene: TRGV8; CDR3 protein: ATWDRQVDYKKL
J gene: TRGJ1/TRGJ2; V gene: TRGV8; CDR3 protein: ATWDRSLYYKKL
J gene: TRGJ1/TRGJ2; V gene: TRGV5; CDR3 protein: ATWRGKKL
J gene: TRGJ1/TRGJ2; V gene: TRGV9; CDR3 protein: ALWSYYKKL
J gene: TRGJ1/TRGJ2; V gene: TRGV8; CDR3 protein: ATWDPPYYKKL
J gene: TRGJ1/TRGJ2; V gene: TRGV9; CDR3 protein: ALWEVHMDTDYKKL
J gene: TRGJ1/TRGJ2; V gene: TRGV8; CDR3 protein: ATWVWEKL
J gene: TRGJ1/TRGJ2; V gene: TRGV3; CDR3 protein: ATWDSWHKKL
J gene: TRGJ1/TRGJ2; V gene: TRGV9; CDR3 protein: ALWEALNYKKL
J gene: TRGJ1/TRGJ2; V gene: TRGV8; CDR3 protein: ATWALPRDYKKL
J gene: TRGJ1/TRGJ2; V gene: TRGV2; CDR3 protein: ATWDGLLYYKKL
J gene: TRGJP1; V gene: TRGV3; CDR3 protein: ATWDRVFYTTGWFKI
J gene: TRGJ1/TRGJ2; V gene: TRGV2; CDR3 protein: ATWSYKKL
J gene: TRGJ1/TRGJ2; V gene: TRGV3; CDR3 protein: ATWDTTNYYKKL
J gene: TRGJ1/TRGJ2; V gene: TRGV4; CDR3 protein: ATWDAPGWRKL
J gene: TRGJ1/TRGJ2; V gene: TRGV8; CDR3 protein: ATWDRSTSL
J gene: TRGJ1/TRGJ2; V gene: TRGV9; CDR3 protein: ALWFPGYKKL
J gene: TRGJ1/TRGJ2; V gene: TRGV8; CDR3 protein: ATWDEAKKL
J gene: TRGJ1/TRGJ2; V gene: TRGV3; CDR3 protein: ATWDRTWL
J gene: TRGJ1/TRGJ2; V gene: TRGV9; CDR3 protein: ALWERDYYKKL
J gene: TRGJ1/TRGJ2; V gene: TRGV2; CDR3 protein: ATWDREL